This entry describes one T cell receptor (beta chain). Original methodology: Estimates of nucleated cell counts were drawn from the amplification of reference gene primers. This table comes from immunoSEQ multiplex PCR, and its TCRdb copy is limited to in-frame clones, with some not included. The DNA was the basis for D and trimming; V, J and clone size are from that table. The sample has about 110,000 clones; approximately 91% are singletons. This specimen belongs to a study of blood T cell repertoires in COVID-19. Study information: Acute and convalescent COVID-19 samples came from the United States, Italy and Spain. T cells, B-cell-depleted T cells, or PBMCs provided the cDNA or gDNA that served as material.

Germline CDR1 and CDR2: SGHTA and FQGNSA. V was cut by 5 bases and J by 6 bases, with 17 bases left in between. The CDR3 totals 16 residues. The chain has TRBV7-2 and TRBJ1-6, with D perhaps TRBD1 (6 bases). The receptor was isolated from a woman aged 65 to 85 who had recovered from COVID-19. Sequencing input: peripheral blood. The CDR3 DNA follows: TGTGCCAGCAGCCCCAGGGCGGGGGCTCGTAATTCACCCCTCCACTTT. Protein product: CASSPRAGARNSPLHF.